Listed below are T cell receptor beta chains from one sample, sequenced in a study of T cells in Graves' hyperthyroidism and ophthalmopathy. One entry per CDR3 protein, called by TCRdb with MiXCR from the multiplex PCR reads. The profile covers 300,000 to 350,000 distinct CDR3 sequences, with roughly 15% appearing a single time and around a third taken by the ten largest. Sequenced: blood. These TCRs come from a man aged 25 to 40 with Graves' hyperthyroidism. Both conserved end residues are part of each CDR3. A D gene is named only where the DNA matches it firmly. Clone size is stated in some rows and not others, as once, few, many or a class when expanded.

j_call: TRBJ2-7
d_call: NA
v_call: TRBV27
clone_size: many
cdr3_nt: TGTGCCAGCAGCCCCCCAGGGCCCGAGCAGTACTTC
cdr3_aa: CASSPPGPEQYF

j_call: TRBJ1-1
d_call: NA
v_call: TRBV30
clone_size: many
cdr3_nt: TGTGCCTGGAGTGCGGGGGGGAGCACTGAAGCTTTCTTT
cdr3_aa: CAWSAGGSTEAFF

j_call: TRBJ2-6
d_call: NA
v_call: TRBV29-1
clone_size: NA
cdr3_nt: TGCAGCGTTGGGGGGGCCTCCTCTGGGGCCAACGTCCTGACTTTC
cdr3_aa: CSVGGASSGANVLTF

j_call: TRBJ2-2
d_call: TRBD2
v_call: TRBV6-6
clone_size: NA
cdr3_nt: TGTGCCAGCAGTTACCGACTAGCGGGCAACACCGGGGAGCTGTTTTTT
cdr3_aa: CASSYRLAGNTGELFF

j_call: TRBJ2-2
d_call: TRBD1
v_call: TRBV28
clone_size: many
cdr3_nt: TGTGCCAGCAGTCCCCACAGGGGGCAGAACACCGGGGAGCTGTTTTTT
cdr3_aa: CASSPHRGQNTGELFF

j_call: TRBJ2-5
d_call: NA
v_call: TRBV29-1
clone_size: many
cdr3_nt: TGCAGCGTTGAAAGGAGACAAGAGACCCAGTACTTC
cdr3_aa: CSVERRQETQYF

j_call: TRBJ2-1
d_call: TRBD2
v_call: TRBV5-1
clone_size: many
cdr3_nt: TGCGCCAGCAGCCCCCTAGCGGGAGGAACTGACAATGAGCAGTTCTTC
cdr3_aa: CASSPLAGGTDNEQFF

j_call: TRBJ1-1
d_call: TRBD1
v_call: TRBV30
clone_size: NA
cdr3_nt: TGTGCCTGGATGGGACAGTTGGGCACTGAAGCTTTCTTT
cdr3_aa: CAWMGQLGTEAFF

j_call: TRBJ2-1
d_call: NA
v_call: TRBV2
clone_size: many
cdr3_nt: TGTGCCAGCAGTGGTGGGGCCGAGCAGTTCTTC
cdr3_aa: CASSGGAEQFF

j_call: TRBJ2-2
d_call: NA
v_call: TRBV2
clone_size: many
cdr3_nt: TGTGCCAGCAGTCGTCTAGCAAACACCGGGGAGCTGTTTTTT
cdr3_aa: CASSRLANTGELFF

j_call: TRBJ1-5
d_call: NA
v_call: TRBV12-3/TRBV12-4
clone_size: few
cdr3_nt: TGTGCCAGCAACGCCGGGGGCAATCAGCCCCAGCATTTT
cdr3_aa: CASNAGGNQPQHF

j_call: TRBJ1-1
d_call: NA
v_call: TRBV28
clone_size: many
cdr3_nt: TGTGCCAGCAGTTTAGGCGGGATACTTTACACTGAAGCTTTCTTT
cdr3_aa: CASSLGGILYTEAFF

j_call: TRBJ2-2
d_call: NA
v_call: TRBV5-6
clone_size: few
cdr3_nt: TGTGCCAGCAGCCCAGCCCCCGGGGAGCTGTTTTTT
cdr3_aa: CASSPAPGELFF

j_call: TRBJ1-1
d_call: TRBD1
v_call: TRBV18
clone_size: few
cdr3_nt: TGTGCCAGCTCACCTAACGGGGACAGGGGCTACACTGAAGCTTTCTTT
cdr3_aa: CASSPNGDRGYTEAFF

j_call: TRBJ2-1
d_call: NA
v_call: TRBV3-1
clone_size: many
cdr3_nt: TGTGCCAGCAGCCAAGCCTATGAGCAGTTCTTC
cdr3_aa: CASSQAYEQFF

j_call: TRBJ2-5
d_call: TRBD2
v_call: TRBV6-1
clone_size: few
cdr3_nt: TGTGCCAGCTCCACCACCGGGGGGACTAGCGGGACCCAGTACTTC
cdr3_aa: CASSTTGGTSGTQYF

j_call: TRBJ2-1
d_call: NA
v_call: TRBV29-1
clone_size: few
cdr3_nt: TGCAGCGTTGTATGGATCTCATACAATGAGCAGTTCTTC
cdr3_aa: CSVVWISYNEQFF

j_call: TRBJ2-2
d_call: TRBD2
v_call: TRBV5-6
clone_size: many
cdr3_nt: TGTGCCAGCAGCTTTCCGGGACTAGCGGTCGGGGAGCTGTTTTTT
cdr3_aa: CASSFPGLAVGELFF

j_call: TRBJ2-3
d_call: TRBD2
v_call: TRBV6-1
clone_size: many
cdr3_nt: TGTGCCAGCAGTGCGACGAGAGCGGGAGACGATACGCAGTATTTT
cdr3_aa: CASSATRAGDDTQYF

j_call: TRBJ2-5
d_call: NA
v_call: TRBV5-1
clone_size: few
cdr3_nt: TGCGCCAGCAGCTTCCCCGGGACGCGGGCGGAGACCCAGTACTTC
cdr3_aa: CASSFPGTRAETQYF

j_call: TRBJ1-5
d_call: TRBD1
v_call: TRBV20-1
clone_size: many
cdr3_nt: TGCAGTGCGACGGACAGGGTTGGTCAGCCCCAGCATTTT
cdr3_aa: CSATDRVGQPQHF

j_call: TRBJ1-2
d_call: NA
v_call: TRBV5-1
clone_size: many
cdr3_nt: TGCGCCAGCAGCTCACAGGGATCCGATGGCTACACCTTC
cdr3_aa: CASSSQGSDGYTF

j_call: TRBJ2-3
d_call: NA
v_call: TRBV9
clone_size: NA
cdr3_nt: TGTGCCAGCAGTTCCCACCGGGGTAGCGGTCCTACAGATACGCAGTATTTT
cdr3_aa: CASSSHRGSGPTDTQYF

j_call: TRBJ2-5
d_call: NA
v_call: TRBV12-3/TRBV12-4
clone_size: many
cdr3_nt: TGTGCCAGCAGTCCAGGGTACCAAGAGACCCAGTACTTC
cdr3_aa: CASSPGYQETQYF

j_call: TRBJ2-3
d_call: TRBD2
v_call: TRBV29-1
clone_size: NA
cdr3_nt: TGCAGCGTTGAAGTGGGACTAGCAGGAGATACGCAGTATTTT
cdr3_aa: CSVEVGLAGDTQYF

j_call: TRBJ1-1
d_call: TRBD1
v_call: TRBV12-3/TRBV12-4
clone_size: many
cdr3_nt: TGTGCCAGCAGTTCGACAGGGGGGATTGGTACTGAAGCTTTCTTT
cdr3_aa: CASSSTGGIGTEAFF

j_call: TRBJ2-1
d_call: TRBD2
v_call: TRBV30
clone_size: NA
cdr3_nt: TGTGCCTGGACGACTAGCGTTATATATGAGCAGTTCTTC
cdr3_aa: CAWTTSVIYEQFF

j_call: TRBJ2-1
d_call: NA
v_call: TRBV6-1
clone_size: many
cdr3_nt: TGTGCCTGCTTTGGGGGAGTCCTAATGGATGAGCAGTTCTTC
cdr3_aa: CACFGGVLMDEQFF

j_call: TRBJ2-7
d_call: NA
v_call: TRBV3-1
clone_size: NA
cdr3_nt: TGTGCCAGCAGCCAACCAGGCGAAATCAACGAGCAGTACTTC
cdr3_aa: CASSQPGEINEQYF

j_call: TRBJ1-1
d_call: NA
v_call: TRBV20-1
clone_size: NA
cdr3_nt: TGCAGTGCTAGAACCCGCACTGAAGCTTTCTTT
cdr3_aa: CSARTRTEAFF

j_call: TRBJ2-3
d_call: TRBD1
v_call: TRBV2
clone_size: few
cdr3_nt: TGTGCCAGCAGTCCACAGGGGGCAACAGATACGCAGTATTTT
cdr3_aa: CASSPQGATDTQYF

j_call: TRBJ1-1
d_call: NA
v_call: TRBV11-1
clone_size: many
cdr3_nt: TGTGCCAGCAGCCCCCTTGGGAGCTACACTGAAGCTTTCTTT
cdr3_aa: CASSPLGSYTEAFF

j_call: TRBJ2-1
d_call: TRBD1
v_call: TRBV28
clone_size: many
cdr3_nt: TGTGCCAGCAGACGAGACAGGGTTGAGCAGTTCTTC
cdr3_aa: CASRRDRVEQFF

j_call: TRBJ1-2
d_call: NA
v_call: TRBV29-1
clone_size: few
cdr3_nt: TGCAGCGCTGCCGACTCCGGGACAAGCTTTGCTAACTATGGCTACACCTTC
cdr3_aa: CSAADSGTSFANYGYTF

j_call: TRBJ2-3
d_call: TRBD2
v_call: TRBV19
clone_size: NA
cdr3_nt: TGTGCCAGTAGTATCTCAGGAGCGGGAGGGAGGGATACGCAGTATTTT
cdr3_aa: CASSISGAGGRDTQYF

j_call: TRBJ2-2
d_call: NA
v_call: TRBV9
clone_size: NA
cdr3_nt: TGTGCCAGCAGCGTAGGAGGCGGCAACGGGGAGCTGTTTTTT
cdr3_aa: CASSVGGGNGELFF

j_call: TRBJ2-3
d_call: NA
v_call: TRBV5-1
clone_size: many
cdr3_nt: TGCGCCAGCAGCGCCGAATTATCGGGCGGCGATACGCAGTATTTT
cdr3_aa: CASSAELSGGDTQYF

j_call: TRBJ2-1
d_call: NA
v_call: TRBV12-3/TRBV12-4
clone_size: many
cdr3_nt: TGTGCCAGCAGTTTAGCTCCGGCAGGGACGAATGAGCAGTTCTTC
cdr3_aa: CASSLAPAGTNEQFF

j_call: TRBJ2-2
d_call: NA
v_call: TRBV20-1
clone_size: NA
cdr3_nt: TGCAGTGCTAAAAAATTGGGTACCGGGGAGCTGTTTTTT
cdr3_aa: CSAKKLGTGELFF

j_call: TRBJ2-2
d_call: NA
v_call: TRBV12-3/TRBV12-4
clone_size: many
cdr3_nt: TGTGCCAGCAGTCCCCCAAATGGTGCCGGGGAGCTGTTTTTT
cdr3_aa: CASSPPNGAGELFF

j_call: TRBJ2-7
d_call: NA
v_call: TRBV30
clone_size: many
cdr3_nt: TGTGCCTGGAGTGTCCCTAGTGGGGGATACGAGCAGTACTTC
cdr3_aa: CAWSVPSGGYEQYF

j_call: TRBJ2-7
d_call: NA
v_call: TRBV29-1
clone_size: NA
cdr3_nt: TGCAGCGTTGCTTTGTCAGGGATCTACGAGCAGTACTTC
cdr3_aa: CSVALSGIYEQYF

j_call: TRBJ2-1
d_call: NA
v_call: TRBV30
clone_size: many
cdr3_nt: TGTGCCTGGGCGCCTTCGATTGGTGAGCAGTTCTTC
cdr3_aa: CAWAPSIGEQFF

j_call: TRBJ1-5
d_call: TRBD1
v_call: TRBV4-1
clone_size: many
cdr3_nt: TGCGCCAGCAGCCAAGGGACAGGACTCAATCAGCCCCAGCATTTT
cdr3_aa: CASSQGTGLNQPQHF

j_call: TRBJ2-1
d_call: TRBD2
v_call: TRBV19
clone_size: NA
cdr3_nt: TGTGCCAGTAGTATAGTAGCGGGAGAAGTAAATGAGCAGTTCTTC
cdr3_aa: CASSIVAGEVNEQFF

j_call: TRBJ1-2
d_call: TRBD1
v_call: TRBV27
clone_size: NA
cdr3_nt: TGTGCCAGCAGTATCCCGGACAGGGGCTATGGCTACACCTTC
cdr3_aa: CASSIPDRGYGYTF

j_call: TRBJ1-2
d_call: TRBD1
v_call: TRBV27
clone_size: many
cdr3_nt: TGTGCCAGCAGTCCCGACAGGGTTTCGATCTATGGCTACACCTTC
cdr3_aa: CASSPDRVSIYGYTF

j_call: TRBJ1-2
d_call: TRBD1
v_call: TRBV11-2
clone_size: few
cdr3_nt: TGTGCCAGCAGCGGAACCGGGACAGGGAGCTATGGCTACACCTTC
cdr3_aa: CASSGTGTGSYGYTF

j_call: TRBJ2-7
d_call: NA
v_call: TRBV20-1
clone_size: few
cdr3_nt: TGCAGTGCTAGTTTAAAGGGAATCGGATGGCTGGCCTACGAGCAGTACTTC
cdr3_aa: CSASLKGIGWLAYEQYF

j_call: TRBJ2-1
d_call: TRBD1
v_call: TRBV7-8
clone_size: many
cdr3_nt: TGTGCCAGCAGCTCGGACAGGGGTGAGCAGTTCTTC
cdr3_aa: CASSSDRGEQFF

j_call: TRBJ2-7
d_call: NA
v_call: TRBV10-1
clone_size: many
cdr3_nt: TGCGCCAGCAGTGAGAGCAGGGCAGACTACGAGCAGTACTTC
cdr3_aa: CASSESRADYEQYF

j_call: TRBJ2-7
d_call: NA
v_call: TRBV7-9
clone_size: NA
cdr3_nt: TGTGCCAGCAGCTTGACCTCTATATCCGCCGAGCAGTACTTC
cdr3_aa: CASSLTSISAEQYF

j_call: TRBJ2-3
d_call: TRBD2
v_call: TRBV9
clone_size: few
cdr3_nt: TGTGCCAGCAGCGTAGAGCCTAGCGGGGGGCGGGATACGCAGTATTTT
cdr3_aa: CASSVEPSGGRDTQYF

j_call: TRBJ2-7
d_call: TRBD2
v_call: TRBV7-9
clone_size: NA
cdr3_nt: TGTGCCAGCAGCTCCTTGACTAGCGGGAGAGGGCAGTACTTC
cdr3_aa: CASSSLTSGRGQYF

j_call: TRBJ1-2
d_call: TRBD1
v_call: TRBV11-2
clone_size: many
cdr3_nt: TGTGCCAGCAGCTTAACCCGGGACAGGGAGGGCTACACCTTC
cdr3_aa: CASSLTRDREGYTF

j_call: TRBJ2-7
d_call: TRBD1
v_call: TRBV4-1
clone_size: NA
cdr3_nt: TGCGCCAGCAGCCAAGCCCAGGGGGCCGAGCAGTACTTC
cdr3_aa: CASSQAQGAEQYF

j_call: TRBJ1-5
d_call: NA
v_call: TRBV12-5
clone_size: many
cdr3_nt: TGTGCTAGTGGTTTGGTACGTCCAACCTATCAGCCCCAGCATTTT
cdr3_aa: CASGLVRPTYQPQHF

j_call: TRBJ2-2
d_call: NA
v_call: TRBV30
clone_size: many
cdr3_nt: TGTGCCCGGAGGACCAGGGGTAACACCGGGGAGCTGTTTTTT
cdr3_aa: CARRTRGNTGELFF